The T cell receptor (beta chain) under discussion was sequenced for a study of CD8 T cells in ankylosing spondylitis. CDR3 length: 16 amino acids. V was clipped by 1 base and J by 0 bases, with 13 bases between them. CDR1 is SEHNR, CDR2 FQNEAQ, per germline (reference sequence). This clonotype was counted a few times. Making the TCR beta libraries involved quantitative 5'-RACE with molecular barcodes. Using its own MiXCR run on the 5' RACE reads, TCRdb lists one record per CDR3 protein. Among about 350,000 distinct CDR3 sequences listed, 20% to 25% were seen once. This clonotype was obtained from a male donor with ankylosing spondylitis or in good health (not recorded which). V and J are TRBV7-9 and TRBJ2-7; perhaps TRBD1 as D (6 bases). Material: blood, either unsorted or a sorted T cell fraction (not recorded which). Written as DNA, the CDR3 is TGTGCCAGCAGCTTAGTGGTGGGGGCGAGCTCCTACGAGCAGTACTTC. This sequence encodes CASSLVVGASSYEQYF.